The sample holds many counts of the clone carrying this TCR beta chain. The source of the sample is a study of T-cell memory formation after mild COVID-19. TCRdb redid the calling of the 5' RACE reads with MiXCR, one entry per CDR3 protein. The sample has roughly 300,000 distinct CDR3 sequences; 12% to 15% are singletons. V lost 6 bases and J 5 bases, leaving 10 bases between the germline ends. CDR3 size: 12 residues. Sequences were obtained from PBMCs or a T cell subset sorted from them (not recorded which). The chain joins TRBV12-3 or TRBV12-4 to TRBJ2-5, with a tentative D call TRBD2 (5 bases). The TCR was taken from a man aged 18 to 30 who had mild COVID-19 (a few samples of this study predate the infection). Cell type and time point are not known. CDR3 amino acids: CASRLGGETQYF. The CDR3 DNA reads TGTGCCAGCAGGCTAGGCGGGGAGACCCAGTACTTC.